The T cell receptor beta chain described here comes from a study of cytomegalovirus exposure and HLA in healthy donors. This clone was seen a few times. Its cognate antigen is unknown. Broader study findings: In a later analysis, across HLA loci, associated TCR counts were highest for DRB1, lowest for HLA-C. Several V segments, TRBV6-2 and TRBV6-3 among them, could not be told apart and were dropped. Accounts indicate the classifier identified cytomegalovirus status with strong specificity and sensitivity.

In the PCR, 60 Vbeta and 13 Jbeta primers were used. Profiled with immunoSEQ multiplex PCR; TCRdb holds only in-frame clones, not every one. The sample holds roughly 110,000 clones, 65% to 85% seen once. The V segment lost 10 bases and the J segment 9 bases; nucleotides outside the gene matches: 8. The CDR3 loop spans 12 amino acids. Germline values: CDR1 MNHNY, CDR2 SVGAGI (reference sequence). This chain joins TRBV6-6 and TRBJ2-1; 8 bases are shared with TRBD2. This sequence was found in a woman aged 18-35 years in good health and CMV-seronegative. Material: PBMCs. The CDR3 is CATVRGEGEQFF. Here the CDR3 DNA reads TGTGCCACCGTGCGGGGGGAGGGTGAGCAGTTCTTC.